The sequence of this TCR beta chain was determined in a study of blood T cell repertoires in COVID-19 (dated by TCRdb to the early 2020s). About the investigation overall: Samples from collaborators originated in the United States, Italy and Spain and spanned both the acute and convalescent phases of COVID-19. The repertoires were released in a freely available public database intended as a resource for research on the immune response to SARS-CoV-2. Sample metadata almost always included a de-identified subject ID, COVID-19 status, age in years and sex. The dataset comprised deeply sampled blood TCRbeta repertoires from subjects exposed to, actively infected with, or recovered from COVID-19. The material from the prospective study consisted of cDNA or gDNA derived from T cells, B-cell-depleted T cells, or PBMCs. Where HLA class I and class II types were available, the types were taken from metadata supplied by the sample provider, not from assay-based typing. Samples were obtained from the ongoing ImmuneRACE study (first 160 participants) and from about 1,300 subjects provided by 6 global collaborators.

The immunoSEQ Assay, a bias-controlled multiplex PCR, was used to amplify TCRbeta CDR3 regions from genomic DNA. Regarding the original processing steps: The number of nucleated cells in each sample was estimated by amplification of reference gene primers within the assay. To quantify the absolute abundance of each unique TCRbeta CDR3 rearrangement, sequence reads were collapsed and filtered. For each sample, productive Simpson clonality was calculated as the square root of Simpson's diversity index over productive rearrangements. The immuneACCESS repertoire file appears here via TCRdb, limited to in-frame rearrangements. These files lack a portion of the clones; in checked studies, under half of the deficit traces to unresolved V genes, and the cause of the others is not known. From that table come the V and J calls and clone size; the DNA was used to work out D and trimming. Recorded for this sample are about 240,000 clones; roughly 80% of them occurred a single time. Of the sample, less than 3.5% falls within the top ten clones.

Whole blood was collected in K2EDTA tubes by collaborating institutions according to the institutions' own protocols. Collaborator samples were shipped for TCRbeta analysis as frozen whole blood, isolated PBMCs, or DNA extracted from either sample type. Results the study describes overall, beyond this receptor: Clinical and demographic metadata were provided uncurated, with the amount varying by source and participant.

On this clone itself: What this receptor recognizes is not known. No per-base quality is available; no much larger clone lies one base away.

The junction shows trimming of 5 bases on V and 1 base on J, plus 14 bases between the germline ends. The germline V gene encodes CDR1 MNHEY and CDR2 SVGAGI. The CDR3 holds 15 amino acids from the cysteine to the phenylalanine. Kept here is only the CDR3 DNA, which spans 45 bases and is read in frame from base 1. The rearrangement combines TRBV6-5 with TRBJ1-1; TRBD1 could be the D gene, as 5 bases match. The sequence came from a woman in her late teens or twenties with acute or convalescent COVID-19. Material: peripheral blood. This receptor carries the CDR3 CASSPGGGGNTEAFF. Read as DNA, the sequence is TGTGCCAGCAGTCCCGGGGGGGGAGGGAACACTGAAGCTTTCTTT.